Below are 23 T cell receptor beta chains sequenced from a single sample in a study of T cell responses to AZD1222 COVID-19 vaccine. Data came from immunoSEQ multiplex PCR; TCRdb stores just in-frame clones and leaves some out. Seen here are 150,000 to 180,000 clones, around nine tenths observed once, and the top ten hold 1.5% to 2%. The sample in question was peripheral blood, obtained on day 0 of AZD1222 vaccination. The source is an adult in good health.

This chain connects TRBV19 to TRBJ1-6, with D hard to call. CDR1 LNHDA and CDR2 SQIVND come from the germline V gene (reference sequence). Trimming removed 3 bases from V and 0 bases from J, with 15 bases in between. The length of the CDR3 is 18 residues. The CDR3 DNA reads TGTGCCAGTAGTATTTCTGGACTGACGAGCTCCTATAATTCACCCCTCCACTTT. It specifies CASSISGLTSSYNSPLHF.

This chain links TRBV2 with TRBJ1-3, with TRBD1 identical over 7 bases. V shed 10 bases and J 0 bases; nucleotides not matched to a gene: 18. The CDR3 length is 18 residues. Germline assignment: CDR1 SNHLY and CDR2 FYNNEI. In DNA, the CDR3 is TGTGCCACCCAATCCCAGCAGGGGGGCCTTCTCTCTGGAAACACCATATATTTT. It encodes CATQSQQGGLLSGNTIYF.

This sequence joins TRBV27 and TRBJ2-2; D is perhaps TRBD1 (5 bases). The V gene lost 10 bases and the J gene lost 4 bases, with 13 bases spanning the gap. Germline-derived CDR1 and CDR2 are MNHEY and SMNVEV (reference sequence). This CDR3 comprises 13 residues. Here the CDR3 reads CAISRVITGELFF. In DNA form, the CDR3 reads TGTGCCATTAGCAGGGTTATCACCGGGGAGCTGTTTTTT.

This chain connects TRBV3-1 (or the pseudogene TRBV3-2) to TRBJ2-5; 10 positions agree with TRBD2. V gave up 1 base and J gave up 0 bases; unmatched junction bases: 8. Germline V gives CDR1 LGHDT, CDR2 YNNKEL (reference sequence). The CDR3 is 18 amino acids. The CDR3 spells CASSQGLSSGGYQETQYF. CDR3 DNA: TGTGCCAGCAGCCAAGGCCTATCTAGCGGGGGTTACCAAGAGACCCAGTACTTC.

The genes are TRBV6-2 or TRBV6-3 and TRBJ1-2; D perhaps matches TRBD1 (5 bases). Germline-derived CDR1 and CDR2 are MNHEY and SVGEGT. The CDR3 is made up of 17 amino acids. Trimming removed 5 bases at V and 1 base at J, with 20 bases between. The CDR3 region is CASSPKGTDSFNYGYTF. As DNA, the CDR3 is TGTGCCAGCAGTCCCAAAGGGACGGATTCCTTTAACTATGGCTACACCTTC.

V gene TRBV11-3 combines with J gene TRBJ2-2; no reliable D call. Germline V gene lookup returns CDR1 SGHNT and CDR2 YENEEA. V was shortened by 1 base and J by 2 bases, with 14 bases between the two germline ends. The CDR3 length is 17 residues. CDR3 residues: CASSLGAPHINTGELFF. The CDR3 DNA reads as TGTGCCAGCAGCTTAGGAGCACCCCATATTAACACCGGGGAGCTGTTTTTT.

Only one count was recorded for this clone. The rearrangement uses TRBV5-4 and TRBJ2-7; 8 nucleotides line up with TRBD2. Germline CDR1 and CDR2: SGHNT and YYREEE (reference sequence). The ends lost 2 bases at V and 0 bases at J; junction bases unmatched: 4. CDR3 length equals 15 residues. CDR3 region: CASSLERGSSYEQYF. Written as DNA, the CDR3 is TGTGCCAGCAGCTTAGAGCGGGGGAGCTCCTACGAGCAGTACTTC.

J is TRBJ2-3 and V is TRBV27; no clear D. The CDR3 is 18 amino acids. Trimming cost V 0 bases and J 0 bases, with 16 bases left between them. Germline V gene data show CDR1 as MNHEY and CDR2 as SMNVEV (reference sequence). CDR3 region: CASSLSGLSVSSTDTQYF. In DNA, the CDR3 is TGTGCCAGCAGTTTATCTGGCCTGAGCGTCTCGAGCACAGATACGCAGTATTTT.

V usage is TRBV4-2 and J usage is TRBJ1-5; no firm D call. Germline CDR1 and CDR2: LGHNA and YNFKEQ. The CDR3 consists of 17 residues. V was shortened by 0 bases and J by 0 bases, with 12 bases between the two germline ends. The CDR3 nucleotides read TGTGCCAGCAGCCAAGATTATACGGGAAATAGCAATCAGCCCCAGCATTTT. This codes for CASSQDYTGNSNQPQHF.

The chain recombines TRBV29-1 with TRBJ1-1; no firm D call. The CDR3 has 11 amino acids. Deletions cut 5 bases from V and 1 base from J, with 5 bases between. Germline CDR1 is SQVTM and CDR2 is ANQGSEA. As DNA, the CDR3 is TGCAGCGTTACGGGGAACACTGAAGCTTTCTTT. It encodes CSVTGNTEAFF. Drawing the rest from reference TRBV29-1 and TRBJ1-1, the complete variable domain is SAVISQKPSRDICQRGTSLTIQCQVDSQVTMMFWYRQQPGQSLTLIATANQGSEATYESGFVIDKFPISRPNLTFSTLTVSNMSPEDSSIYLCSVTGNTEAFFGQGTRLTVV.

The rearrangement links TRBV29-1 to TRBJ1-2, with 8 nucleotides matching TRBD1. Per the germline V gene, CDR1 is SQVTM and CDR2 is ANQGSEA. CDR3 size: 11 residues. Germline trimming cut 7 bases from V and 6 bases from J; bases unmatched to any gene: 4. The CDR3 nucleotides are TGCAGCGCTCGGACAGGGAATGGCTACACCTTC. Translating gives CSARTGNGYTF. Supplemented by reference TRBV29-1 and TRBJ1-2, the full variable domain reads SAVISQKPSRDICQRGTSLTIQCQVDSQVTMMFWYRQQPGQSLTLIATANQGSEATYESGFVIDKFPISRPNLTFSTLTVSNMSPEDSSIYLCSARTGNGYTFGSGTRLTVV.

The rearrangement links TRBV5-4 to TRBJ2-7, with TRBD2 matching over 11 bases. V lost 0 bases to trimming and J lost 9 bases; unmatched junction nucleotides: 8. The germline V gene encodes CDR1 SGHNT and CDR2 YYREEE (reference sequence). This CDR3 has 15 residues. CDR3 loop: CASSLGVTSGTPQYF. The CDR3 DNA reads as TGTGCCAGCAGCTTGGGGGTGACTAGCGGGACGCCGCAGTACTTC.

As regards this clone: Other nucleotide sequences in the sample specify the same CDR3. J is TRBJ2-7 and V is TRBV19; tentative D call: TRBD2 (5 bases). Trimming stripped 3 bases from V and 4 bases from J, with 7 bases between. This CDR3 region has 12 residues. CDR1 LNHDA and CDR2 SQIVND come from the germline V gene (reference sequence). The CDR3 sequence: CASSIGGYEQYF. The CDR3 DNA reads as TGTGCCAGTAGTATTGGCGGGTACGAGCAGTACTTC.

This chain joins TRBV27 and TRBJ2-7, with 10 nucleotides matching TRBD1. Trimming cost V 5 bases and J 4 bases; bases outside gene matches: 2. Per the germline V gene, CDR1 is MNHEY and CDR2 is SMNVEV (reference sequence). The length of the CDR3 is 13 residues. DNA for the CDR3: TGTGCCAGCAGTCCGGACAGGGGGTACGAGCAGTACTTC. Translated: CASSPDRGYEQYF.

V usage is TRBV5-3 and J usage is TRBJ1-2, with D maybe TRBD1 (6 bases). TRBV5-3 is known as an ORF, though its function is uncertain. This CDR3 comprises 14 residues. V was cut by 6 bases and J by 4 bases, with 16 bases left in between. The CDR3 nucleotides are TGTGCCAGAACTTGGAATGACAGGCCCTATGGCTACACCTTC. Residues: CARTWNDRPYGYTF.

V usage is TRBV27 and J usage is TRBJ1-1; D perhaps matches TRBD1 (5 bases). This CDR3 is 14 amino acids long. The ends were cut back, 6 bases at V and 1 base at J, with 12 bases in the middle. Germline assignment: CDR1 MNHEY and CDR2 SMNVEV (reference sequence). This chain's CDR3 is CASRTRGENTEAFF. The CDR3 DNA follows: TGTGCCAGCAGGACCCGAGGGGAGAACACTGAAGCTTTCTTT.

This chain links TRBV6-5 with TRBJ2-7; weak D call: TRBD2 (6 bases). V lost 6 bases and J 1 base, leaving 13 bases between the germline ends. The CDR3 consists of 14 residues. Germline V CDR1 and CDR2: MNHEY, SVGAGI. CDR3 sequence reads: CASRLLGGSYEQYF. The CDR3 DNA reads as TGTGCCAGCAGACTCCTGGGGGGATCCTACGAGCAGTACTTC.

The V call is TRBV12-3 or TRBV12-4, the J call TRBJ1-1; D not resolved. The length of the CDR3 is 13 residues. V gave up 3 bases and J gave up 0 bases, with 5 bases separating them. The CDR3 nucleotides are TGTGCCAGCAGTTTCTCCCTGAACACTGAAGCTTTCTTT. This translates into CASSFSLNTEAFF.

CDR3 nucleotide sequence: TGTGCCATCAGTGAGGTAATCCCTGGAAACACCATATATTTT. This translates into CAISEVIPGNTIYF. This chain connects TRBV10-3 to TRBJ1-3; D not certain. The CDR3 sequence is 14 residues long. The germline V gene encodes CDR1 ENHRY and CDR2 SYGVKD. V lost 2 bases and J 2 bases, leaving 7 bases between the germline ends.

CDR3 amino acids: CASSGGSLSGGEKLFF. In nucleotides, the CDR3 is TGTGCCAGCAGTGGAGGGTCTCTATCAGGGGGGGAAAAACTGTTTTTT. The J gene is TRBJ1-4, the V gene TRBV28, with TRBD1 matching over 7 bases. The V segment lost 5 bases and the J segment 8 bases; nucleotides outside the gene matches: 14. The CDR3 covers 16 residues. From germline, CDR1 is MDHEN and CDR2 SYDVKM.

V gene TRBV15 combines with J gene TRBJ2-7; the D is unclear. From germline, CDR1 is LNHNV and CDR2 YYDKDF (reference sequence). The CDR3 sequence is 15 residues long. V lost 0 bases to trimming and J lost 1 base, with 10 bases between them. CDR3 nucleotides: TGTGCCACCAGCAGAGATAGGGCCTATTCCTACGAGCAGTACTTC. It is translated as CATSRDRAYSYEQYF.

This chain uses TRBV19 with TRBJ1-1, with 7 positions matching TRBD1. CDR3 length equals 14 residues. Trimming cost V 6 bases and J 4 bases; bases outside gene matches: 8. Germline assignment: CDR1 LNHDA and CDR2 SQIVND (reference sequence). CDR3 sequence reads: CASSRDRDRTEAFF. CDR3 nucleotides: TGTGCCAGTAGCCGCGACAGGGATCGCACTGAAGCTTTCTTT.

J is TRBJ1-1 and V is TRBV10-3; D might be TRBD1 (5 bases). The germline V and J ends were trimmed by 3 bases and 10 bases, with 18 bases remaining between them. The CDR3 length is 14 residues. CDR1 and CDR2 (germline): ENHRY, SYGVKD. The CDR3 spells CAISDPGLDAGAFF. The CDR3 region has the DNA TGTGCCATCAGTGATCCGGGACTCGACGCAGGAGCTTTCTTT.